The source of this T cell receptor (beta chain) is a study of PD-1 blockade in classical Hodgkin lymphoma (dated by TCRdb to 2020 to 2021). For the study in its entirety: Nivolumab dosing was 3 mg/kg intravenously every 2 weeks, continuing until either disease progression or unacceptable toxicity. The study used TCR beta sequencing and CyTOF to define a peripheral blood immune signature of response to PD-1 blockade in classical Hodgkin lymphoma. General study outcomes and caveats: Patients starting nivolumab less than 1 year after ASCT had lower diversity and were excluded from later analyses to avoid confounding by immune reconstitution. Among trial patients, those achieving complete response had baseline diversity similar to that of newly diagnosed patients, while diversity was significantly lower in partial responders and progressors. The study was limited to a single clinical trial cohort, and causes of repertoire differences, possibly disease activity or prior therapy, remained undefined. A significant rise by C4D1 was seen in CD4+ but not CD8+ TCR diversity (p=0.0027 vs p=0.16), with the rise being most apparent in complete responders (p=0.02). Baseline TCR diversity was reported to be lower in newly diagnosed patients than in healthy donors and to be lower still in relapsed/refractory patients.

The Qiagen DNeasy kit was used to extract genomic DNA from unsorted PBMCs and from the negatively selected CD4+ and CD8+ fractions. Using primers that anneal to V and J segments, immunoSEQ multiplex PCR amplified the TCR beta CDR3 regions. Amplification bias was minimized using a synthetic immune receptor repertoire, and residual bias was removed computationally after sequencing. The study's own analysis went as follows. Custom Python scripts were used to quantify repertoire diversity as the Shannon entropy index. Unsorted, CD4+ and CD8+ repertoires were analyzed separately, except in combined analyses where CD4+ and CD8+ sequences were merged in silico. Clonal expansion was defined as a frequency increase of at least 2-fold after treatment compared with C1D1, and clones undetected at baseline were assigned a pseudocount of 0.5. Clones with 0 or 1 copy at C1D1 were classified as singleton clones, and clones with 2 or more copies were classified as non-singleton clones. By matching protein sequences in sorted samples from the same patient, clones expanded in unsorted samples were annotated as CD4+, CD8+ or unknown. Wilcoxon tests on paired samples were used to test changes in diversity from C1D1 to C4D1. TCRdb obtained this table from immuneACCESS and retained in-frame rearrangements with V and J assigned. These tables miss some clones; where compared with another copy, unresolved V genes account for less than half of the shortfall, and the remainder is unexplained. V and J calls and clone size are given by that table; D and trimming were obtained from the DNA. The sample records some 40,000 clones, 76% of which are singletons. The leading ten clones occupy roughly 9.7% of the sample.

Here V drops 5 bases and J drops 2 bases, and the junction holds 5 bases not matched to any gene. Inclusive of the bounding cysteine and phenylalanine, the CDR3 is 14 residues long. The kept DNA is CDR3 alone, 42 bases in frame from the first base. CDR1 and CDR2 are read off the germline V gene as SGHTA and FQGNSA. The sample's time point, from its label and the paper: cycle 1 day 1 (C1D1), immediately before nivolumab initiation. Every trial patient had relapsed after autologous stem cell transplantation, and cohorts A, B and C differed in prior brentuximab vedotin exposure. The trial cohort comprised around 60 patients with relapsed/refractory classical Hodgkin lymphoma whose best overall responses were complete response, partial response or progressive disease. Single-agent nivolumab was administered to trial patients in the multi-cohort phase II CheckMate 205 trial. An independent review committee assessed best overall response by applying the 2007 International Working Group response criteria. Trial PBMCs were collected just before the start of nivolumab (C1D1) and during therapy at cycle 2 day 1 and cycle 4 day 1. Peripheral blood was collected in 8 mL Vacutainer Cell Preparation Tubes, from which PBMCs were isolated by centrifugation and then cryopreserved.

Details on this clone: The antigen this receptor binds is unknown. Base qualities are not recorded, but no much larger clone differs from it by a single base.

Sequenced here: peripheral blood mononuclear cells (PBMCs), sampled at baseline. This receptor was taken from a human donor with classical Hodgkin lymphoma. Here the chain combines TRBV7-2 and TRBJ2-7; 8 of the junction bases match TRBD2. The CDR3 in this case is CASSRTSGTYEQYF. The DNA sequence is TGTGCCAGCAGCAGAACTAGCGGCACCTACGAGCAGTACTTC.